These 20 T cell receptor beta chains were all obtained from the same sample, sequenced in a study of beta chain features in type 1 diabetes. TCRB transcripts that were expressed got sequenced, as all of the isolated RNA had been reverse transcribed. Profiled with immunoSEQ multiplex PCR; TCRdb holds only in-frame clones, not every one. The table lists 200,000 to 300,000 clones, around an eighth of them singletons, with more than 0.025% in the top ten. Sequenced: naive CD4+ T cells from blood. These receptors originate from a woman aged 40 to 49 in good health.

A few counts support this clone. The chain carries TRBV6-1 and TRBJ1-1, with a weak D call TRBD1 (5 bases). Trimming removed 6 bases from V and 1 base from J, with 15 bases in between. This CDR3 has 15 residues. The V gene's germline CDR1 is MNHNS and CDR2 SASEGT. CDR3 protein: CASSAWEGSNTEAFF. The CDR3 bases are TGTGCCAGCAGCGCCTGGGAGGGGTCGAACACTGAAGCTTTCTTT.

This clone was detected many times. Here the CDR3 reads CSVKKGLAGFQETQYF. The DNA of the CDR3 is TGCAGCGTGAAGAAGGGCCTAGCGGGGTTCCAAGAGACCCAGTACTTC. The J gene is TRBJ2-5, the V gene TRBV29-1; TRBD2 matches at 9 bases. The CDR3 is made up of 16 amino acids. Germline V lookup: CDR1 SQVTM, CDR2 ANQGSEA. Losses at the gene ends were 6 bases for V and 1 base for J; bases not matched to a gene: 12.

This clone was observed a few times. The chain carries TRBV27 and TRBJ2-3; 14 bases are a match to TRBD2. CDR1 MNHEY and CDR2 SMNVEV come from the germline V gene (reference sequence). With 6 bases clipped from V and 4 bases from J, the junction kept 6 bases outside the gene matches. The CDR3 covers 16 residues. The CDR3 reads CASSQGLAGGSDTQYF. CDR3 in DNA: TGTGCCAGCAGCCAAGGACTAGCGGGGGGCTCAGATACGCAGTATTTT.

This clone was detected a few times. The chain carries TRBV19 and TRBJ2-2; 8 nucleotides match TRBD2. Germline loops: CDR1 LNHDA, CDR2 SQIVND (reference sequence). V was clipped by 7 bases and J by 1 base; unmatched bases: 11. CDR3 length equals 17 residues. CDR3 sequence (DNA): TGTGCCAGTAAGATTGGCGGGGGGTTATTGAACACCGGGGAGCTGTTTTTT. Encoded protein: CASKIGGGLLNTGELFF.

This rearrangement joins TRBV7-2 to TRBJ2-7; 10 bases are shared with TRBD2. Germline V lookup: CDR1 SGHTA, CDR2 FQGNSA. J gave up 4 bases and V 0 bases, and 9 bases lay outside the gene matches. CDR3 length: 17 amino acids. The CDR3 nucleotides read TGTGCCAGCAGCTTAGCGCTAAGCGGGGGGGAAGCTTACGAGCAGTACTTC. The encoded protein is CASSLALSGGEAYEQYF.

The chain joins TRBV18 to TRBJ2-1; 10 bases agree with TRBD2. This CDR3 is built from 17 residues. V lost 4 bases to trimming and J lost 2 bases; unmatched junction nucleotides: 8. Germline CDR1 KGHSH, CDR2 LQKENI. The chain's CDR3 is CASSLLPGTSAYNEQFF. The CDR3 nucleotides are TGTGCCAGCTCACTGCTTCCCGGGACTAGCGCCTACAATGAGCAGTTCTTC. Combining the CDR3 with reference TRBV18 and TRBJ2-1 gives the whole variable domain NAGVMQNPRHLVRRRGQEARLRCSPMKGHSHVYWYRQLPEEGLKFMVYLQKENIIDESGMPKERFSAEFPKEGPSILRIQQVVRGDSAAYFCASSLLPGTSAYNEQFFGPGTRLTVL.

This clone was observed a handful of times. The gene calls are TRBV18 and TRBJ2-5; the match to TRBD1 covers 9 bases. The CDR3 spans 15 residues. The germline CDR1 and CDR2 sequences are KGHSH and LQKENI. V shed 5 bases, J shed 3 bases, and the junction held 7 bases outside the gene matches. CDR3 bases: TGTGCCAGCTCAATGGTACAGGGGGCGGAAGAGACCCAGTACTTC. It encodes CASSMVQGAEETQYF.

The chain has TRBV5-5 and TRBJ2-6, with 8 nucleotides matching TRBD1. Trimming cost V 4 bases and J 4 bases; bases outside gene matches: 10. Germline V CDR1 and CDR2: SGHKS, YYEKEE (reference sequence). The CDR3 loop spans 17 amino acids. The CDR3: CASSPGTGASGANVLTF. Here the CDR3 DNA reads TGTGCCAGCAGCCCCGGGACAGGAGCGTCCGGGGCCAACGTCCTGACTTTC. Supplemented by reference TRBV5-5 and TRBJ2-6, the full variable domain reads DAGVTQSPTHLIKTRGQQVTLRCSPISGHKSVSWYQQVLGQGPQFIFQYYEKEERGRGNFPDRFSARQFPNYSSELNVNALLLGDSALYLCASSPGTGASGANVLTFGAGSRLTVL.

The V call is TRBV4-2, the J call TRBJ1-5; the D gene is possibly TRBD1 (6 bases). V shed 4 bases and J shed 5 bases, with 12 bases lying between them. The CDR3 contains 14 residues. Looked up from germline, CDR1 is LGHNA and CDR2 is YNFKEQ. The CDR3 DNA reads TGTGCCAGCAGCCCTCGGACAGTCGATCAGCCCCAGCATTTT. Amino acid sequence: CASSPRTVDQPQHF.

The sample holds a few counts of this clone. The chain uses TRBV4-2 and TRBJ2-4, with D possibly matching TRBD1 (6 bases). CDR1 is LGHNA and CDR2 is YNFKEQ in the germline V gene. This CDR3 spans 16 amino acids. Trimming pared 1 base from V and 0 bases from J, leaving 10 bases between. The CDR3 loop reads CASSQVQGLAKNIQYF. The CDR3 region has the DNA TGTGCCAGCAGCCAAGTACAGGGCCTAGCCAAAAACATTCAGTACTTC.

The CDR3 DNA is TGTGCCAGCAGCCGGGACTGGATAACAGATACGCAGTATTTT. This encodes CASSRDWITDTQYF. The V gene is TRBV5-5, the J gene TRBJ2-3; a possible D gene is TRBD2 (6 bases). CDR3 length: 14 amino acids. Per germline, CDR1 SGHKS and CDR2 YYEKEE (reference sequence). V gave up 4 bases and J gave up 3 bases, with 12 bases separating them.

This clone was counted a few times. This chain joins TRBV6-8 and TRBJ1-6; 7 bases match TRBD1. This CDR3 comprises 14 residues. V lost 6 bases, J lost 7 bases, and 6 bases stayed unmatched. The V gene's germline CDR1 is MNHGY and CDR2 SAAAGT. DNA of the CDR3: TGTGCCAGCAGCAAACAGGGGAAGAATTCACCCCTCCACTTT. Protein product: CASSKQGKNSPLHF.

The V and J genes are TRBV18 and TRBJ2-3; 11 nucleotides align to TRBD2. V shed 4 bases and J 2 bases; nucleotides not matched to a gene: 2. The germline gives CDR1 KGHSH, CDR2 LQKENI. The CDR3 sequence is 15 residues long. CDR3 DNA: TGTGCCAGCTCACGGGGACTAGCGGCCACAGATACGCAGTATTTT. This encodes CASSRGLAATDTQYF. Variable domain in full (rest from reference TRBV18 and TRBJ2-3): NAGVMQNPRHLVRRRGQEARLRCSPMKGHSHVYWYRQLPEEGLKFMVYLQKENIIDESGMPKERFSAEFPKEGPSILRIQQVVRGDSAAYFCASSRGLAATDTQYFGPGTRLTVL.

The CDR3 spells CASRGQGLWETQYF. The CDR3 DNA is TGTGCCAGCAGGGGACAGGGTTTGTGGGAGACCCAGTACTTC. The V gene is TRBV27, the J gene TRBJ2-5; 9 bases agree with TRBD1. The germline gives CDR1 MNHEY, CDR2 SMNVEV (reference sequence). The CDR3 runs to 14 residues. V dropped 6 bases and J dropped 5; count of bases not matched to a gene: 7.

In its sample, this clone was seen many times. A junction end diverges from the germline sequence, so it may reflect a read error. The chain combines TRBV2 with TRBJ2-4, with 7 bases aligning to TRBD1. The CDR3 spans 11 residues. CDR1 SNHLY and CDR2 FYNNEI come from the germline V gene. CDR3 sequence (DNA): TGTGCCAGCAGTCTCCACAGGGGTGAGAACTTC. Translating gives CASSLHRGENF.

The gene calls are TRBV10-3 and TRBJ2-2; D is perhaps TRBD2 (5 bases). V lost 3 bases and J lost 1, with 6 bases in between. CDR3 length: 14 amino acids. Germline CDR1 is ENHRY and CDR2 is SYGVKD. The CDR3 nucleotides read TGTGCCATCAGTGATGGACTGAACACCGGGGAGCTGTTTTTT. It yields the protein CAISDGLNTGELFF.

This chain joins TRBV25-1 and TRBJ2-5; D is possibly TRBD1 (5 bases). Germline CDR1 is MGHDK and CDR2 is SYGVNS. This CDR3 comprises 13 residues. V was trimmed by 10 bases and J by 3 bases, leaving 15 bases between them. The CDR3 spells CATKGQGKETQYF. CDR3 sequence (DNA): TGTGCCACCAAAGGGCAGGGTAAAGAGACCCAGTACTTC.

This clone turned up a few times. This chain joins TRBV7-9 and TRBJ2-5, with 9 bases that match TRBD1. CDR1 and CDR2 from the germline V gene are SEHNR and FQNEAQ (reference sequence). The J segment lost 5 bases and the V segment lost 1 base, leaving 5 bases of the junction unmatched. The length of the CDR3 is 15 residues. The CDR3 here is CASSLVGTGKETQYF. DNA for the CDR3: TGTGCCAGCAGCTTAGTCGGGACAGGGAAGGAGACCCAGTACTTC.

This clone appeared a few times. The rearrangement links TRBV9 to TRBJ1-2; the D is unclear. The germline V gene has CDR1 SGDLS and CDR2 YYNGEE. Trimming cost V 0 bases and J 0 bases, with 15 bases left between them. The CDR3 has 17 residues. The CDR3 nucleotides read TGTGCCAGCAGCGTAGAGCCCCTCACTCTAGCTAACTATGGCTACACCTTC. Its translation: CASSVEPLTLANYGYTF.

The chain couples TRBV2 to TRBJ1-1; D is uncertain. The CDR3 length is 15 residues. The germline V gene has CDR1 SNHLY and CDR2 FYNNEI. The ends were cut back, 8 bases at V and 1 base at J, with 17 bases in the middle. The CDR3 protein is CASSERGSKNTEAFF. As DNA, the CDR3 is TGTGCCAGCTCTGAACGTGGCAGTAAGAACACTGAAGCTTTCTTT.